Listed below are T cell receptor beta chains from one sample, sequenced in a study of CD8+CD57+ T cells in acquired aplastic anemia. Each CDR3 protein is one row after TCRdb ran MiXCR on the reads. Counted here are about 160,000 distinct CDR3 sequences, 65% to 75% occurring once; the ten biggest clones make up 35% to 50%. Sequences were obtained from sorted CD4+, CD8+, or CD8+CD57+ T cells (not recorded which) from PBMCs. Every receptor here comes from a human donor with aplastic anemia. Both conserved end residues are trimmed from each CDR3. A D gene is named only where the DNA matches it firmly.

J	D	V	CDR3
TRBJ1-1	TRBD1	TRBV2	ARKGQGNTEAF
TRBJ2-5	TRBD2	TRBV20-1	SARRGETQY
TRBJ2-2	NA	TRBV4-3	ASSLGTPSRLF
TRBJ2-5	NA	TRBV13	ASSPGLSGTQY
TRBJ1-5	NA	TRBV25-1	ASRTSGQFYSNQPQH
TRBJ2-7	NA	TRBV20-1	SARPHRNASYEQY
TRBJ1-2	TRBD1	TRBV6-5	ASSPPTGKGYT
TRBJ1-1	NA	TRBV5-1	ASTPGNRNTEAF
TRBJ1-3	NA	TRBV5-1	ASSLAERPSSGNTIY
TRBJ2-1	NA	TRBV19	ASTNSRSSYNEQF
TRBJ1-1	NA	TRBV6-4	ASSDSEGTEAF
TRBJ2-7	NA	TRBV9	ASSGKPYEQY
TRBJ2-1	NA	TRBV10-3	AISESGSPYNEQF
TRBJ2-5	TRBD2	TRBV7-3	ASSPWASGQETQY
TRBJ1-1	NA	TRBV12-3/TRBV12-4	ASSPHRDLSFSEAF
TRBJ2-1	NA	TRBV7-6	ASRGWNEQF
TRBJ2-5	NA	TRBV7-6	ASSLAGETQY
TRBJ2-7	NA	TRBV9	ASRLPGQSYEQY